Below are 21 T cell receptor beta chains sequenced from a single sample in a study of blood T cell repertoires in COVID-19 (dated by TCRdb to 2020 to 2021). The protocol used for the library was the immunoSEQ multiplex PCR assay. In TCRdb, the immuneACCESS table is reduced to in-frame sequences with V and J assigned. These tables do not hold every clone; where another copy was compared, an unresolved V gene accounts for under half, and the others remain unexplained. The sample records over 150,000 clones, more than 85% of which are singletons. 7% to 8% of the sample is taken by the ten largest. The sample was PBMCs or T cells enriched from blood (not recorded which). These receptors all stem from a woman aged 50 to 65 who had recovered from COVID-19.

The chain links TRBV15 to TRBJ2-5; 8 bases fit TRBD1. Germline CDR1 reads LNHNV; CDR2 reads YYDKDF (reference sequence). The CDR3 extends over 18 amino acids. With V trimmed by 0 bases and J by 5 bases, 14 bases remained unmatched. The CDR3 DNA follows: TGTGCCACCAGCAGAGATTTCGGGGACAGGCCCTTTGGTGAGACCCAGTACTTC. This codes for CATSRDFGDRPFGETQYF.

V gene TRBV30 combines with J gene TRBJ1-2; no firm D call. V was cut by 3 bases and J by 6 bases, with 14 bases left in between. This CDR3 spans 13 amino acids. Germline V lookup: CDR1 GTSNPN, CDR2 SVGIG (reference sequence). DNA of the CDR3: TGTGCCTGGAGGGTAGCGTCACGGGATGGCTACACCTTC. Its protein is CAWRVASRDGYTF.

This rearrangement joins TRBV28 to TRBJ1-2; unclear D gene. This CDR3 region has 13 residues. Germline CDR1 MDHEN, CDR2 SYDVKM. Trimming shortened V by 8 bases and J by 1 base, and 11 bases separated the two germline ends. The CDR3 protein is CASRPADNYGYTF. As DNA, the CDR3 is TGTGCCAGCCGCCCCGCGGATAACTATGGCTACACCTTC.

This clone was counted between two and nine times. The chain has TRBV27 and TRBJ1-1; 7 bases fit TRBD1. Germline V gene sequence: CDR1 MNHEY, CDR2 SMNVEV (reference sequence). The CDR3 is 14 residues long. Unmatched junction bases numbered 4, after V lost 5 bases and J lost 1 base. The CDR3 region has the DNA TGTGCCAGCAGTGTCGGACAGGAGAACACTGAAGCTTTCTTT. The encoded protein is CASSVGQENTEAFF.

The chain couples TRBV27 to TRBJ1-1, with 8 bases lining up with TRBD1. The germline CDR1 and CDR2 sequences are MNHEY and SMNVEV (reference sequence). V lost 5 bases and J lost 0; bases outside the gene matches: 8. This CDR3 has 16 residues. CDR3: CASSKLDRGVNTEAFF. The DNA for the CDR3 is TGTGCCAGCAGTAAACTAGACAGGGGAGTGAACACTGAAGCTTTCTTT.

This clone was observed a handful of times. This rearrangement joins TRBV9 to TRBJ1-6, with 7 bases that match TRBD1. The CDR3 runs 16 residues. CDR1 is SGDLS and CDR2 is YYNGEE in the germline V gene. Trimming removed 3 bases from V and 7 bases from J; junction bases left unmatched: 10. CDR3 DNA: TGTGCCAGCAGCGGAAAAGAGGGGGCGTCGAATTCACCCCTCCACTTT. Its translation: CASSGKEGASNSPLHF.

This chain joins TRBV2 and TRBJ2-7, with 13 bases fitting TRBD2. With V trimmed by 7 bases and J by 0 bases, 3 bases remained unmatched. Germline V gene lookup returns CDR1 SNHLY and CDR2 FYNNEI. CDR3 size: 15 residues. CDR3 in DNA: TGTGCCAGCAAATGGACTAGCGGGAGCTCCTACGAGCAGTACTTC. Protein product: CASKWTSGSSYEQYF.

The chain is built from TRBV3-1 (or the pseudogene TRBV3-2) and TRBJ2-7; tentatively, D is TRBD2 (6 bases). The CDR3 runs 15 residues. Germline V gene sequence: CDR1 LGHDT, CDR2 YNNKEL (reference sequence). Trimming took 4 bases from V and 5 from J, leaving 18 bases between them. CDR3 sequence (DNA): TGTGCCAGCAGCCGGCGAGCTGTGGGACTCGACGAGCAGTACTTC. Encoded protein: CASSRRAVGLDEQYF.

V and J are TRBV5-1 and TRBJ2-1; 11 bases are shared with TRBD2. The germline V gene encodes CDR1 SGHRS and CDR2 YFSETQ. V lost 4 bases and J lost 6; bases outside the gene matches: 6. CDR3 length: 15 residues. In DNA form, the CDR3 reads TGCGCCAGCAGCCTCACTAGCGGGAGTGTCAATGAGCAGTTCTTC. Its protein is CASSLTSGSVNEQFF.

This clone appeared once. This chain uses TRBV6-6 with TRBJ1-5; TRBD1 aligns across 9 bases. Looked up from germline, CDR1 is MNHNY and CDR2 is SVGAGI (reference sequence). V lost 5 bases to trimming and J lost 1 base; unmatched junction nucleotides: 9. This CDR3 spans 17 amino acids. The CDR3, as DNA: TGTGCCAGCAGTCCGGGACAGGGTGGATTAAGCAATCAGCCCCAGCATTTT. It translates to CASSPGQGGLSNQPQHF.

The chain recombines TRBV27 with TRBJ1-4, with a possible D match to TRBD1 (5 bases). Germline V CDR1 and CDR2: MNHEY, SMNVEV (reference sequence). The CDR3 extends over 15 amino acids. V lost 5 bases and J lost 6, with 16 bases in between. CDR3 coding DNA: TGTGCCAGCAGTCCGGTGGAACAGGTCTATGAAAAACTGTTTTTT. Translating gives CASSPVEQVYEKLFF.

This rearrangement joins TRBV5-1 to TRBJ1-6; possible D gene TRBD1, 6 bases. Germline CDR1 SGHRS, CDR2 YFSETQ. V lost 0 bases, J lost 10 bases, and 8 bases lay in between. This CDR3 comprises 13 residues. This CDR3 is CASSLDRDSPLHF. The CDR3 nucleotides read TGCGCCAGCAGCTTGGACAGGGACTCACCCCTCCACTTT.

In nucleotides, the CDR3 is TGTGCCAGCAGCTTAACGGTGGTTGAGTTGTACGAGCAGTACTTC. Residues: CASSLTVVELYEQYF. The rearrangement links TRBV7-2 to TRBJ2-7; D gene uncertain. There are 15 residues in the CDR3. The V gene's germline CDR1 is SGHTA and CDR2 FQGNSA. The ends were cut back, 2 bases at V and 4 bases at J, with 15 bases in the middle.

The chain is built from TRBV18 and TRBJ1-2, with 7 positions matching TRBD1. V lost 5 bases, J lost 4 bases, and 10 bases stayed unmatched. In germline, CDR1 is KGHSH, CDR2 LQKENI. This CDR3 is 15 amino acids long. CDR3 sequence reads: CASSSLDRAVYGYTF. Written as DNA, the CDR3 is TGTGCCAGCTCAAGCCTCGACAGGGCGGTCTATGGCTACACCTTC.

This rearrangement joins TRBV2 to TRBJ2-3; 10 positions match TRBD2. The CDR3 sequence is 16 residues long. Germline trimming cut 2 bases from V and 1 base from J; bases unmatched to any gene: 3. Germline assignment: CDR1 SNHLY and CDR2 FYNNEI. The CDR3 sequence is CASSERAGGRTDTQYF. The CDR3 region has the DNA TGTGCCAGCAGTGAACGAGCGGGAGGGCGCACAGATACGCAGTATTTT.

V usage is TRBV11-2 and J usage is TRBJ2-7, with TRBD2 identical over 12 bases. V lost 1 base and J lost 6; bases outside the gene matches: 7. Per germline, CDR1 SGHAT and CDR2 FQNNGV. CDR3 length: 16 amino acids. CDR3 in DNA: TGTGCCAGCAGCTTAGTCCCCCTAGCGGGAGGGAGCGAGCAGTACTTC. Protein: CASSLVPLAGGSEQYF.

A word on this clone: The same CDR3 can be traced to other DNA sequences in this sample. This chain connects TRBV7-2 to TRBJ1-1; 8 bases agree with TRBD1. Germline CDR1 is SGHTA and CDR2 is FQGNSA. V shed 4 bases and J 5 bases; nucleotides not matched to a gene: 6. This CDR3 spans 14 amino acids. CDR3 amino acids: CASSSGQGRTEAFF. CDR3 nucleotides: TGTGCCAGCAGCTCTGGACAGGGAAGGACTGAAGCTTTCTTT.

The V call is TRBV7-2, the J call TRBJ1-1, with 9 positions matching TRBD1. Germline CDR1 reads SGHTA; CDR2 reads FQGNSA. The CDR3 has 14 residues. V shed 5 bases and J 0 bases; nucleotides not matched to a gene: 1. This chain's CDR3 is CASSRDRVNTEAFF. The CDR3 nucleotides read TGTGCCAGCAGCCGGGACAGGGTGAACACTGAAGCTTTCTTT.

The chain uses TRBV2 and TRBJ2-7, with TRBD2 matching 8 bases. CDR1 and CDR2 (germline): SNHLY, FYNNEI. The ends lost 3 bases at V and 2 bases at J; junction bases unmatched: 6. This CDR3 region has 15 residues. This CDR3 is CASSEPSLAAYEQYF. The CDR3 nucleotides are TGTGCCAGCAGTGAGCCCTCACTAGCGGCCTACGAGCAGTACTTC.

The CDR3, as DNA: TGTGCCAGTAGTATGCTTGGGAGGGGCGGGAGCGGTCGGACCGGGGAGCTGTTTTTT. It yields the protein CASSMLGRGGSGRTGELFF. The chain employs TRBV19 and TRBJ2-2; the match to TRBD2 covers 7 bases. This CDR3 region has 19 residues. Germline-derived CDR1 and CDR2 are LNHDA and SQIVND (reference sequence). The J segment lost 5 bases and the V segment lost 3 bases, leaving 18 bases of the junction unmatched.

This sequence joins TRBV7-6 and TRBJ1-1; 8 positions match TRBD1. The ends lost 1 base at V and 4 bases at J; junction bases unmatched: 5. The CDR3 is 15 residues long. Germline values: CDR1 SGHVS, CDR2 FNYEAQ. CDR3: CASSLGKQGGTEAFF. CDR3 sequence (DNA): TGTGCCAGCAGCTTAGGCAAACAGGGGGGCACTGAAGCTTTCTTT.